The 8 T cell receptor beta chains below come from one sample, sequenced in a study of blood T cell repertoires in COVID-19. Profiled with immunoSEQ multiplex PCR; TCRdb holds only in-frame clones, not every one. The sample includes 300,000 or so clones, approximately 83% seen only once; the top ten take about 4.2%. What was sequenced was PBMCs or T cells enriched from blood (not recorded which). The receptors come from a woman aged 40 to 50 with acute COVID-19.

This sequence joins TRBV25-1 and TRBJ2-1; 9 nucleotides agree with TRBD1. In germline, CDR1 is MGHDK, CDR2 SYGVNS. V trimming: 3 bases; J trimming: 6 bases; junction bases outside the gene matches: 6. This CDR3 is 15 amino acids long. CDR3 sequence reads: CASSDPGQGTNEQFF. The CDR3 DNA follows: TGTGCCAGCAGTGATCCGGGACAGGGTACCAATGAGCAGTTCTTC.

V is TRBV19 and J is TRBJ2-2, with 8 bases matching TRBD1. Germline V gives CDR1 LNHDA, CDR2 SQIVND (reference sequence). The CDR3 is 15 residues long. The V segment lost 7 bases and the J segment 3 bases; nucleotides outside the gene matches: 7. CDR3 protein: CASTVAGQDTGELFF. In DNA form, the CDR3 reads TGTGCCAGTACGGTGGCGGGACAGGACACCGGGGAGCTGTTTTTT.

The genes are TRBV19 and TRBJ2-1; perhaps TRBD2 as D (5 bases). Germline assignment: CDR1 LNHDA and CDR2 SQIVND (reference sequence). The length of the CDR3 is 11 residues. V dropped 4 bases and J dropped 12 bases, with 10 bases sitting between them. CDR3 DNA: TGTGCCAGTAGTACTCTAGAGGGGCAGTTCTTC. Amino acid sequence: CASSTLEGQFF. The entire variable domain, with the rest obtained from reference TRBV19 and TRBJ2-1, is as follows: DGGITQSPKYLFRKEGQNVTLSCEQNLNHDAMYWYRQDPGQGLRLIYYSQIVNDFQKGDIAEGYSVSREKKESFPLTVTSAQKNPTAFYLCASSTLEGQFFGPGTRLTVL.

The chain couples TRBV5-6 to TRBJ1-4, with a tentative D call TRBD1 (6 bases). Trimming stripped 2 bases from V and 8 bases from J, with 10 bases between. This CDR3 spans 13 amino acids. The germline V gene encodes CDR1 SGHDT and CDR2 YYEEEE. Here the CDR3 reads CASSLQGGEKLFF. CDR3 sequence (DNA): TGTGCCAGCAGCTTACAGGGAGGGGAAAAACTGTTTTTT.

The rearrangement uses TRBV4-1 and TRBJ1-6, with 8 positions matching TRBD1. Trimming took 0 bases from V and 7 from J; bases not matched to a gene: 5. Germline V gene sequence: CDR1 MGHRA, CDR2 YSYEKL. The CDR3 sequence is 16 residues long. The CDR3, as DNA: TGCGCCAGCAGCCAAGAGCAGGGGGCGCTAAATTCACCCCTCCACTTT. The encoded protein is CASSQEQGALNSPLHF.

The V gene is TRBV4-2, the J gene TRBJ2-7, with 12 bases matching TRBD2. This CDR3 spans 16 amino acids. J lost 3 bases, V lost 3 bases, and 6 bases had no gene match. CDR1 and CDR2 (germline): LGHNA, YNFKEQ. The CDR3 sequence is CASSQSGTSGFYEQYF. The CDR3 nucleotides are TGTGCCAGCAGCCAGAGCGGGACTAGCGGGTTCTACGAGCAGTACTTC.

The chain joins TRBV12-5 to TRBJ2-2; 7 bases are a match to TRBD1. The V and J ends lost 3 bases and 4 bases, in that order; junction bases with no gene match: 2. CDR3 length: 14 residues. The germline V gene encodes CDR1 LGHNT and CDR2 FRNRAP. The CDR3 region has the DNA TGTGCTAGTGGTTTTGGACAGGTCACCGGGGAGCTGTTTTTT. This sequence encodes CASGFGQVTGELFF.

The CDR3 DNA is TGTGCCAGTAGAACCGGACAGGGGGCTGTGAGTGGCTACACCTTC. Protein product: CASRTGQGAVSGYTF. The rearrangement links TRBV19 to TRBJ1-2; TRBD1 aligns across 11 bases. This CDR3 spans 15 amino acids. CDR1 and CDR2 (germline): LNHDA, SQIVND (reference sequence). The J segment lost 7 bases and the V segment lost 6 bases, leaving 10 bases of the junction unmatched.